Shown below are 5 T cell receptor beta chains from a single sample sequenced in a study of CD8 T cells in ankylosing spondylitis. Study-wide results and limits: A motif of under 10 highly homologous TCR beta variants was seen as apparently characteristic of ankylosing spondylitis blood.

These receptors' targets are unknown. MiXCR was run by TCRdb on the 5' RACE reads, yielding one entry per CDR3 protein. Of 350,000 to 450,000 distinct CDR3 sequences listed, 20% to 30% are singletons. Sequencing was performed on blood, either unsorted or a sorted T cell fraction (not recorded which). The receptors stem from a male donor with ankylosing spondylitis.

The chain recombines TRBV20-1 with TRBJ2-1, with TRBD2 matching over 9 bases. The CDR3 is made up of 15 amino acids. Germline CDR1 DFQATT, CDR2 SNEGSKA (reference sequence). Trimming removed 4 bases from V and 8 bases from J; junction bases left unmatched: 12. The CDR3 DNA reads TGCAGTGCTACCGGGGGGCTAGCGGGATACGATGAGCAGTTCTTC. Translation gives CSATGGLAGYDEQFF.

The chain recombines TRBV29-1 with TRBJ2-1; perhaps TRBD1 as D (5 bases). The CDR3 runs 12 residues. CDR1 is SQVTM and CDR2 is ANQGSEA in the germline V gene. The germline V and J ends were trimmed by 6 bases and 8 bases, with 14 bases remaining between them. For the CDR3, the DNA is TGCAGCGTGTCCGAAAGGGGCGATGAGCAGTTCTTC. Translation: CSVSERGDEQFF.

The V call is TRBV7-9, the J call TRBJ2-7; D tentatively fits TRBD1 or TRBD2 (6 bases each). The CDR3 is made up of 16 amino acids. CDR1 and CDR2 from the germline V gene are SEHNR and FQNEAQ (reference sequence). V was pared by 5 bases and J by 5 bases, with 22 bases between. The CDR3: CASSPKGGGFLDEQYF. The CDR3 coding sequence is TGTGCCAGCAGCCCAAAAGGAGGGGGGTTTCTCGACGAGCAGTACTTC.

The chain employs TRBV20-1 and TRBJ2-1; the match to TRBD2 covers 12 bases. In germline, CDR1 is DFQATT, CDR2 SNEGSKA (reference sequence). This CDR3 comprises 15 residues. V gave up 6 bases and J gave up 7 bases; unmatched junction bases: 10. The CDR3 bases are TGCAGTGCCAGACAGACTAGCGGGAGTGTAAATGAGCAGTTCTTC. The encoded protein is CSARQTSGSVNEQFF.

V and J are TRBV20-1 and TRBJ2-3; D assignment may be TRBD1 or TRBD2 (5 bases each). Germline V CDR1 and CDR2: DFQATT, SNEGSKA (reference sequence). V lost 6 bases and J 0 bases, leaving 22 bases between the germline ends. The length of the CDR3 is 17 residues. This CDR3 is CSAPPGLPGISTDTQYF. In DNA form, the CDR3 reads TGCAGTGCCCCACCAGGGCTCCCGGGGATTAGCACAGATACGCAGTATTTT.